A selection of T cell receptor beta chains follows, all from one sample in a study of blood T cells in healthy people across ages. Via MiXCR, TCRdb re-called the 5' RACE reads, giving one row per CDR3 protein. The sample lists 1.5 million to 2 million distinct CDR3 sequences; about 31% were seen once. Sequencing was carried out using blood. These receptors were obtained from a woman in her 30s in good health. Both conserved end residues are part of each CDR3. A D gene is named only where the DNA matches it firmly. Expanded clones are given a class, and other clones once, few, many or no size at all.

>TRBV9|.|TRBD1|TRBJ1-2
CASSVGGGQGILPRGYTF
TGTGCCAGCAGCGTAGGAGGGGGACAGGGAATCCTCCCGCGAGGCTACACCTTC
>TRBV28|few|.|TRBJ2-7
CASSLTGLRVEQYF
TGTGCCAGCAGTCTGACGGGCCTTAGGGTCGAGCAGTACTTC
>TRBV27|few|TRBD2|TRBJ2-7
CASRGLAYSSYEQYF
TGTGCCAGCAGGGGACTAGCGTACAGCTCCTACGAGCAGTACTTC
>TRBV12-3/TRBV12-4|.|.|TRBJ1-2
CASSLRGVTNYGYTF
TGTGCCAGCAGTTTAAGAGGGGTGACGAACTATGGCTACACCTTC
>TRBV4-2|few|.|TRBJ2-5
CASSQERGYQETQYF
TGTGCCAGCAGCCAGGAGAGGGGATACCAAGAGACCCAGTACTTC
>TRBV20-1|few|.|TRBJ1-2
CSVSPPEGYGYTF
TGCAGTGTTTCCCCCCCGGAAGGCTATGGCTACACCTTC
>TRBV4-1|.|TRBD1|TRBJ2-5
CASSQLLARFPRTGQETQYF
TGCGCCAGCAGCCAACTATTAGCACGTTTCCCGAGGACAGGGCAAGAGACCCAGTACTTC
>TRBV28|.|TRBD2|TRBJ2-1
CASSPTEREGNEQFF
TGTGCCAGCAGCCCTACGGAGCGGGAGGGGAATGAGCAGTTCTTC
>TRBV7-8|few|TRBD1|TRBJ2-1
CASSLEGWTGGFSSYNEQFF
TGTGCCAGCAGCTTAGAGGGGTGGACAGGGGGCTTTAGCTCCTACAATGAGCAGTTCTTC
>TRBV2|.|.|TRBJ1-2
CAITTRAGYGYTF
TGTGCCATCACGACGAGAGCAGGTTATGGCTACACCTTC
>TRBV20-1|few|.|TRBJ1-1
CSARMGGDTEAFF
TGCAGTGCTAGAATGGGTGGGGACACTGAAGCTTTCTTT
>TRBV20-1|.|TRBD1|TRBJ1-2
CSARGSGTGNDYGYTF
TGCAGTGCTAGAGGCTCCGGGACAGGGAACGACTATGGCTACACCTTC
>TRBV7-9|many|TRBD1|TRBJ2-7
CASSYLTGMEQYF
TGTGCCAGCAGCTACCTGACAGGGATGGAGCAGTACTTC
>TRBV20-1|.|TRBD1|TRBJ1-6
CSAEGGTGFGPLHF
TGCAGTGCGGAGGGCGGGACAGGGTTCGGACCCCTCCACTTT
>TRBV5-1|few|TRBD1|TRBJ2-1
CASSLTTGGLSSYNEQFF
TGCGCCAGCAGCCTCACAACAGGGGGTCTAAGCTCCTACAATGAGCAGTTCTTC
>TRBV27|few|.|TRBJ1-5
CASSSSRVHQPQHF
TGTGCCAGCAGTTCCTCCAGGGTCCATCAGCCCCAGCATTTT
>TRBV28|.|TRBD2|TRBJ2-3
CASSPWTSEALTDTQYF
TGTGCCAGCAGTCCCTGGACTAGCGAGGCCCTTACAGATACGCAGTATTTT
>TRBV7-2|.|TRBD2|TRBJ2-1
CASSSFGTSGTNEQFF
TGTGCCAGCAGCTCCTTCGGGACTAGCGGAACCAATGAGCAGTTCTTC
>TRBV10-3|.|TRBD2|TRBJ2-7
CAISPASGAYEQYF
TGTGCCATCAGCCCGGCTAGCGGGGCCTACGAGCAGTACTTC
>TRBV3-1|.|TRBD2|TRBJ2-5
CASSLGLAGGPYQETQYF
TGTGCCAGCAGCCTGGGACTAGCGGGGGGGCCGTACCAAGAGACCCAGTACTTC
>TRBV18|.|.|TRBJ2-1
CASSIYGYNEQFF
TGTGCCAGCTCAATCTACGGGTACAATGAGCAGTTCTTC
>TRBV9|once|.|TRBJ2-7
CASSVADGDGSYEQYF
TGTGCCAGCAGCGTAGCGGATGGGGACGGCTCCTACGAGCAGTACTTC
>TRBV7-8|few|.|TRBJ2-5
CASSLWGPGLQIETQYF
TGTGCCAGCAGCTTATGGGGGCCGGGACTTCAAATAGAGACCCAGTACTTC
>TRBV3-1|.|.|TRBJ1-1
CASSHEGGAQAFF
TGTGCCAGCAGCCACGAGGGGGGAGCCCAAGCTTTCTTT
>TRBV6-1|.|.|TRBJ2-6
CASWGQALTNVLTF
TGTGCCAGCTGGGGGCAGGCTTTAACCAACGTCCTGACTTTC
>TRBV24-1|few|.|TRBJ1-5
CATGGSRSNQPQHF
TGTGCCACCGGGGGGAGTAGAAGCAATCAGCCCCAGCATTTT
>TRBV12-3/TRBV12-4|few|.|TRBJ2-1
CASSPFSIVRGREQFF
TGTGCCAGCAGTCCCTTTAGTATCGTGCGGGGACGGGAGCAGTTCTTC
>TRBV24-1|.|.|TRBJ2-3
CATSDLDLTQYF
TGTGCCACCAGTGATTTGGATCTTACGCAGTATTTT
>TRBV20-1|.|.|TRBJ1-2
CSASPGLDYGYTF
TGCAGTGCTAGTCCGGGGCTAGACTATGGCTACACCTTC
>TRBV20-1|few|.|TRBJ2-1
CSAILQRLYNEQFF
TGCAGTGCTATACTCCAAAGGCTCTACAATGAGCAGTTCTTC
>TRBV7-6|.|.|TRBJ2-5
CASSLAGSDKETQYF
TGTGCCAGCAGCTTGGCGGGTAGCGACAAAGAGACCCAGTACTTC
>TRBV27|few|.|TRBJ2-7
CASRGRFNVALEQYF
TGTGCCAGCAGGGGGAGGTTCAACGTGGCTCTCGAGCAGTACTTC
>TRBV3-1|.|.|TRBJ1-1
CASSQRGGWNTEAFF
TGTGCCAGCAGCCAACGAGGGGGTTGGAACACTGAAGCTTTCTTT
>TRBV20-1|.|TRBD2|TRBJ2-3
CSAHSGGGTDTQYF
TGCAGTGCTCATAGCGGGGGCGGTACAGATACGCAGTATTTT
>TRBV4-1|few|.|TRBJ2-7
CASSQEGTRVYEQYF
TGCGCCAGCAGCCAAGAGGGTACTAGAGTTTACGAGCAGTACTTC